These T cell receptor beta chains were read from a single sample in a study of cytomegalovirus exposure and HLA in healthy donors. Data came from immunoSEQ multiplex PCR; TCRdb stores just in-frame clones and leaves some out. This sample has 95,000 to 150,000 clones, with about 10% found just once. The sequenced sample consisted of PBMCs. All receptors come from a woman between 18 and 29 years old in good health and CMV-seropositive. CDR3s include the opening cysteine and the closing phenylalanine or tryptophan. Fields, in order: J gene, D gene, clone size, V gene, CDR3 length, CDR3 DNA, CDR3 protein. D genes are given only for firm matches. Rows may omit the clone size; those that give it use once, few, many or a size class.

j_gene: TRBJ2-1; d_gene: TRBD2; abundance: NA; v_gene: TRBV6-6; len: 15; CDR3nt: TGTGCCAGTACCCCTAGCGGGAGCTCCTACAATGAGCAGTTCTTC; CDR3aa: CASTPSGSSYNEQFF
j_gene: TRBJ2-6; d_gene: NA; abundance: few; v_gene: TRBV10-3; len: 15; CDR3nt: TGTGCCATCAGTGAGGGGGGGTCTGGGGCCAACGTCCTGACTTTC; CDR3aa: CAISEGGSGANVLTF
j_gene: TRBJ2-7; d_gene: NA; abundance: few; v_gene: TRBV7-9; len: 13; CDR3nt: TGTGCCAGCAGCAAACCAGGGGTCTACGAGCAGTACTTC; CDR3aa: CASSKPGVYEQYF
j_gene: TRBJ1-4; d_gene: TRBD1; abundance: few; v_gene: TRBV6-5; len: 14; CDR3nt: TGTGCCAGCAGAACAGGGGGCTCTAATGAAAAACTGTTTTTT; CDR3aa: CASRTGGSNEKLFF
j_gene: TRBJ2-5; d_gene: NA; abundance: few; v_gene: TRBV11-3; len: 15; CDR3nt: TGTGCCAGCAGCAACACGCAGGGTGGGCAAGAGACCCAGTACTTC; CDR3aa: CASSNTQGGQETQYF
j_gene: TRBJ1-5; d_gene: NA; abundance: many; v_gene: TRBV27; len: 15; CDR3nt: TGTGCCAGCGGAAACAGACCTGGTAGCAATCAGCCCCAGCATTTT; CDR3aa: CASGNRPGSNQPQHF
j_gene: TRBJ2-3; d_gene: TRBD2; abundance: few; v_gene: TRBV2; len: 14; CDR3nt: TGTGCCAGCCCTGCGCGGGAGGCCACAGATACGCAGTATTTT; CDR3aa: CASPAREATDTQYF
j_gene: TRBJ2-3; d_gene: NA; abundance: NA; v_gene: TRBV25-1; len: 14; CDR3nt: TGTGCCAGCAGAACGTGGGGGCCCACAGATACGCAGTATTTT; CDR3aa: CASRTWGPTDTQYF
j_gene: TRBJ1-2; d_gene: NA; abundance: NA; v_gene: TRBV4-1; len: 14; CDR3nt: TGCGCCAGCAGCCAAGTGTTAGGAGCCTATGGCTACACCTTC; CDR3aa: CASSQVLGAYGYTF
j_gene: TRBJ2-5; d_gene: NA; abundance: NA; v_gene: TRBV19; len: 19; CDR3nt: TGTGCCAGTAGTATAGATAGTAGGACAACAGGGCGGTCGGGGGAGACCCAGTACTTC; CDR3aa: CASSIDSRTTGRSGETQYF
j_gene: TRBJ1-4; d_gene: NA; abundance: NA; v_gene: TRBV29-1; len: 12; CDR3nt: TGCAGCGTCAGGGTCCATAATGAAAAACTGTTTTTT; CDR3aa: CSVRVHNEKLFF
j_gene: TRBJ2-5; d_gene: NA; abundance: NA; v_gene: TRBV7-9; len: 13; CDR3nt: TGTGCCAGCAGCATACTACTACAAGAGACCCAGTACTTC; CDR3aa: CASSILLQETQYF
j_gene: TRBJ2-7; d_gene: NA; abundance: NA; v_gene: TRBV7-8; len: 12; CDR3nt: TGTGCCAGCAGCACCACTAACTACGAGCAGTACTTC; CDR3aa: CASSTTNYEQYF
j_gene: TRBJ2-5; d_gene: TRBD2; abundance: NA; v_gene: TRBV18; len: 15; CDR3nt: TGTGCCAGCTCGCCCACGGGAGGGCGAGGGGAGACCCAGTACTTC; CDR3aa: CASSPTGGRGETQYF
j_gene: TRBJ2-7; d_gene: NA; abundance: NA; v_gene: TRBV5-1; len: 12; CDR3nt: TGCGCCAGCAGCTTCGGACAGCTAGAGCAGTACTTC; CDR3aa: CASSFGQLEQYF
j_gene: TRBJ1-1; d_gene: NA; abundance: NA; v_gene: TRBV19; len: 15; CDR3nt: TGTGCCAGTAGTATAGACGGAACAGAGAACACTGAAGCTTTCTTT; CDR3aa: CASSIDGTENTEAFF
j_gene: TRBJ1-3; d_gene: NA; abundance: NA; v_gene: TRBV11-3; len: 14; CDR3nt: TGTGCCAGCAGCTTACCAGGGCTTGGAAACACCATATATTTT; CDR3aa: CASSLPGLGNTIYF
j_gene: TRBJ1-5; d_gene: NA; abundance: NA; v_gene: TRBV27; len: 15; CDR3nt: TGTGCCAGCAGTCTAAACAGGGATAGCAATCAGCCCCAGCATTTT; CDR3aa: CASSLNRDSNQPQHF
j_gene: TRBJ2-7; d_gene: NA; abundance: few; v_gene: TRBV7-6; len: 15; CDR3nt: TGTGCCAGCAGCTTAATGGCTAGCAACCCCTACGAGCAGTACTTC; CDR3aa: CASSLMASNPYEQYF
j_gene: TRBJ1-2; d_gene: TRBD1; abundance: NA; v_gene: TRBV7-9; len: 14; CDR3nt: TGTGCCAGCAGCTTTCCCCAGGGGGCGAATGGCTACACCTTC; CDR3aa: CASSFPQGANGYTF
j_gene: TRBJ2-1; d_gene: NA; abundance: few; v_gene: TRBV5-4; len: 12; CDR3nt: TGTGCCAGCAGCTTGGGGCTCCGTGAGCAGTTCTTC; CDR3aa: CASSLGLREQFF
j_gene: TRBJ2-5; d_gene: TRBD2; abundance: few; v_gene: TRBV30; len: 12; CDR3nt: TGTGCCTGGGACGGCGGGAGCGAGACCCAGTACTTC; CDR3aa: CAWDGGSETQYF
j_gene: TRBJ2-1; d_gene: TRBD2; abundance: NA; v_gene: TRBV19; len: 14; CDR3nt: TGTGCCAGTAGTATCGGCGGGAGGGTAAATGAGCAGTTCTTC; CDR3aa: CASSIGGRVNEQFF
j_gene: TRBJ2-3; d_gene: TRBD2; abundance: NA; v_gene: TRBV7-6; len: 16; CDR3nt: TGTGCCAGCAGCTTACTAGCGGGAGAAGGCACAGATACGCAGTATTTT; CDR3aa: CASSLLAGEGTDTQYF
j_gene: TRBJ1-1; d_gene: NA; abundance: few; v_gene: TRBV25-1; len: 13; CDR3nt: TGTGCCAGCAGTGAAGTAGTGAACACTGAAGCTTTCTTT; CDR3aa: CASSEVVNTEAFF
j_gene: TRBJ1-5; d_gene: NA; abundance: few; v_gene: TRBV19; len: 14; CDR3nt: TGTGCCAGTAGTATTGCGGCAGTAGATCAGCCCCAGCATTTT; CDR3aa: CASSIAAVDQPQHF
j_gene: TRBJ2-1; d_gene: TRBD2; abundance: NA; v_gene: TRBV29-1; len: 13; CDR3nt: TGCAGCGTGTTAGCGGGAGTATGGAATGAGCAGTTCTTC; CDR3aa: CSVLAGVWNEQFF
j_gene: TRBJ1-1; d_gene: NA; abundance: few; v_gene: TRBV6-1; len: 15; CDR3nt: TGTGCCAGCAGTGAAATGGTTACGAGCCACACTGAAGCTTTCTTT; CDR3aa: CASSEMVTSHTEAFF
j_gene: TRBJ1-2; d_gene: TRBD1; abundance: NA; v_gene: TRBV7-3; len: 13; CDR3nt: TGTGCCAGCAGTCGGGACAGGGAAGGTGGCTACACCTTC; CDR3aa: CASSRDREGGYTF
j_gene: TRBJ2-1; d_gene: TRBD2; abundance: NA; v_gene: TRBV6-4; len: 15; CDR3nt: TGTGCCAGCAGTGTCAATAGCGGGAGCAACAATGAGCAGTTCTTC; CDR3aa: CASSVNSGSNNEQFF
j_gene: TRBJ2-1; d_gene: TRBD2; abundance: NA; v_gene: TRBV9; len: 15; CDR3nt: TGTGCCAGCAGCCCGTCTAGCGGGAGGTACAATGAGCAGTTCTTC; CDR3aa: CASSPSSGRYNEQFF
j_gene: TRBJ2-1; d_gene: TRBD2; abundance: NA; v_gene: TRBV11-2; len: 15; CDR3nt: TGTGCCAGCAGCGCCAGGACTAGCGGGAGCGATGAGCAGTTCTTC; CDR3aa: CASSARTSGSDEQFF
j_gene: TRBJ2-6; d_gene: NA; abundance: NA; v_gene: TRBV29-1; len: 17; CDR3nt: TGCAGCGTTGGACAGGGAGGTAACTTCGCTGGGGCCAACGTCCTGACTTTC; CDR3aa: CSVGQGGNFAGANVLTF
j_gene: TRBJ1-4; d_gene: NA; abundance: few; v_gene: TRBV25-1; len: 14; CDR3nt: TGTGCCAGCAGTGAAAGTAATCGGGATGAAAAACTGTTTTTT; CDR3aa: CASSESNRDEKLFF
j_gene: TRBJ2-7; d_gene: NA; abundance: few; v_gene: TRBV4-1; len: 16; CDR3nt: TGCGCCAGCAGCCAAGAGGTGGCAGCGCGGACCTACGAGCAGTACTTC; CDR3aa: CASSQEVAARTYEQYF
j_gene: TRBJ2-2; d_gene: NA; abundance: few; v_gene: TRBV2; len: 14; CDR3nt: TGTGCCAGCAAGGAGCGCTCGAACACCGGGGAGCTGTTTTTT; CDR3aa: CASKERSNTGELFF
j_gene: TRBJ2-7; d_gene: TRBD2; abundance: NA; v_gene: TRBV28; len: 14; CDR3nt: TGTGCCAGCAGTCCACTAGCGGGAGTCGACGAGCAGTACTTC; CDR3aa: CASSPLAGVDEQYF
j_gene: TRBJ2-5; d_gene: NA; abundance: NA; v_gene: TRBV6-6; len: 15; CDR3nt: TGTGCCAGCAGTTACTCCCAGGGTGGGAAAGAGACCCAGTACTTC; CDR3aa: CASSYSQGGKETQYF
j_gene: TRBJ2-6; d_gene: TRBD1; abundance: NA; v_gene: TRBV7-9; len: 19; CDR3nt: TGTGCCAGCGCAGGTCCGGACAGGCCGAGTAAGTCTGGGGCCAACGTCCTGACTTTC; CDR3aa: CASAGPDRPSKSGANVLTF
j_gene: TRBJ2-3; d_gene: NA; abundance: NA; v_gene: TRBV15; len: 14; CDR3nt: TGTGCCACCAGCGGAGCGGAGATCACAGATACGCAGTATTTT; CDR3aa: CATSGAEITDTQYF
j_gene: TRBJ2-1; d_gene: NA; abundance: few; v_gene: TRBV2; len: 13; CDR3nt: TGTGCCAGCAGTGTAGCCCTAGCTGGTGAGCAGTTCTTC; CDR3aa: CASSVALAGEQFF
j_gene: TRBJ2-3; d_gene: NA; abundance: NA; v_gene: TRBV18; len: 16; CDR3nt: TGTGCCAGCTCACCAGAGGCGGGGGCAAGGGGAGATACGCAGTATTTT; CDR3aa: CASSPEAGARGDTQYF
j_gene: TRBJ1-2; d_gene: NA; abundance: few; v_gene: TRBV5-6; len: 12; CDR3nt: TGTGCCAGCAGCTCTGACACCTATGGCTACACCTTC; CDR3aa: CASSSDTYGYTF
j_gene: TRBJ1-1; d_gene: NA; abundance: NA; v_gene: TRBV28; len: 14; CDR3nt: TGTGCCAGCAGATTAACAGGGATGAACACTGAAGCTTTCTTT; CDR3aa: CASRLTGMNTEAFF
j_gene: TRBJ2-1; d_gene: NA; abundance: NA; v_gene: TRBV5-6; len: 12; CDR3nt: TGTGCCAGCGCCTCGGGCTACAATGAGCAGTTCTTC; CDR3aa: CASASGYNEQFF
j_gene: TRBJ1-2; d_gene: NA; abundance: few; v_gene: TRBV5-6; len: 15; CDR3nt: TGTGCCAGCAGTCTGAATGCAGGGGCCATCTATGGCTACACCTTC; CDR3aa: CASSLNAGAIYGYTF
j_gene: TRBJ2-3; d_gene: NA; abundance: medium-sized; v_gene: TRBV7-6; len: 15; CDR3nt: TGTGCCAGCAGTACTTGGGGCGGAAACACAGATACGCAGTATTTT; CDR3aa: CASSTWGGNTDTQYF
j_gene: TRBJ2-2; d_gene: NA; abundance: NA; v_gene: TRBV5-6; len: 15; CDR3nt: TGTGCCAGCAGCAGCACTGACAGAAACACCGGGGAGCTGTTTTTT; CDR3aa: CASSSTDRNTGELFF